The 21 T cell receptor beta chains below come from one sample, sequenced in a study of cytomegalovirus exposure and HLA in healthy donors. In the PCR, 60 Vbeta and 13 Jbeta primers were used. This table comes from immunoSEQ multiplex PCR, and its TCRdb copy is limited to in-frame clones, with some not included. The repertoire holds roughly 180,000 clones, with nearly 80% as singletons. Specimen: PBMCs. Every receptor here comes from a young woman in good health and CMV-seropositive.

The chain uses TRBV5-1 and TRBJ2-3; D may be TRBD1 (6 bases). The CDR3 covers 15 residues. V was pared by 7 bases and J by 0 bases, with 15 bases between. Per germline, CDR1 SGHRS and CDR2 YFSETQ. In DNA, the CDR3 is TGCGCCAGCGGGATACAGGGTTTCAGCACAGATACGCAGTATTTT. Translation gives CASGIQGFSTDTQYF.

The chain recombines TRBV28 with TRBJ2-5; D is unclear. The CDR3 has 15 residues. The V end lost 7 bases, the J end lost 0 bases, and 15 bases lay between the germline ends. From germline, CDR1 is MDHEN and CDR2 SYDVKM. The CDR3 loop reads CASTNMLGNQETQYF. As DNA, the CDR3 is TGTGCCAGCACCAATATGCTAGGAAACCAAGAGACCCAGTACTTC.

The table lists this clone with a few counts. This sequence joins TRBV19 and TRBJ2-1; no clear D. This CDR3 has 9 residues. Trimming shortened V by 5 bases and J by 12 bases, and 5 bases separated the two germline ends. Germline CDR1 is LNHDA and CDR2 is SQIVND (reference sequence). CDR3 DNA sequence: TGTGCCAGTAGTGCGGTGCAGTTCTTC. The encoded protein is CASSAVQFF.

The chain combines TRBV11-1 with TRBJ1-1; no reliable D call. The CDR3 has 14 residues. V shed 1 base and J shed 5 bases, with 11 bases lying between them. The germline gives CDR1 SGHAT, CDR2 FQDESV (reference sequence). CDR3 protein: CASSLGGRETEAFF. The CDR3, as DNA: TGTGCCAGCAGCTTAGGGGGAAGGGAGACTGAAGCTTTCTTT. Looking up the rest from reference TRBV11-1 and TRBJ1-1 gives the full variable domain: EAEVAQSPRYKITEKSQAVAFWCDPISGHATLYWYRQILGQGPELLVQFQDESVVDDSQLPKDRFSAERLKGVDSTLKIQPAELGDSAMYLCASSLGGRETEAFFGQGTRLTVV.

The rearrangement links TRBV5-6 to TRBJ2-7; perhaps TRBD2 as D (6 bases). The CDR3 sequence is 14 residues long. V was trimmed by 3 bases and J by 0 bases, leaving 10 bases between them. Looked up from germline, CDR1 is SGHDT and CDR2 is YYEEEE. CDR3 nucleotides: TGTGCCAGCAGCTCCGGGACTTACTCCTACGAGCAGTACTTC. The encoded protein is CASSSGTYSYEQYF.

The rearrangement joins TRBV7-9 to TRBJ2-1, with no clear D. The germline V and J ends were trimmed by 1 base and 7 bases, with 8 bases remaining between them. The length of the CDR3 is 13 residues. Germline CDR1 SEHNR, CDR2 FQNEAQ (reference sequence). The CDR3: CASSLVPRNEQFF. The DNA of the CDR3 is TGTGCCAGCAGCTTAGTCCCGAGAAATGAGCAGTTCTTC. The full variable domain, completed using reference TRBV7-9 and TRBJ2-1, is DTGVSQNPRHKITKRGQNVTFRCDPISEHNRLYWYRQTLGQGPEFLTYFQNEAQLEKSRLLSDRFSAERPKGSFSTLEIQRTEQGDSAMYLCASSLVPRNEQFFGPGTRLTVL.

In nucleotides, the CDR3 is TGTGCCAGCAGTGAACGGGGAGGACTCGGCTCGGATCAGCCCCAGCATTTT. It translates to CASSERGGLGSDQPQHF. The chain has TRBV25-1 and TRBJ1-5; D unclear. This CDR3 is built from 17 residues. Germline V gene sequence: CDR1 MGHDK, CDR2 SYGVNS. Trimming removed 2 bases from V and 5 bases from J, with 19 bases in between.

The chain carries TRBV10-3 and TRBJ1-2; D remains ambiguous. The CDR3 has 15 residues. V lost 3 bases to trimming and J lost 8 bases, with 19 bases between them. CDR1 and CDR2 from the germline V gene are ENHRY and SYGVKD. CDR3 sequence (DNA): TGTGCCATCAGTGAAAGGCGGCCCTCGATTGGGGGCTACACCTTC. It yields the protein CAISERRPSIGGYTF.

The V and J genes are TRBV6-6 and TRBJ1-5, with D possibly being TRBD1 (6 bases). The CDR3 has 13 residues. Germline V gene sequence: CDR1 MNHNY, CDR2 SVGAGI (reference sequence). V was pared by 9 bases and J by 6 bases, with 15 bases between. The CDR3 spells CASSPQGTQPQHF. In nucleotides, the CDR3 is TGTGCCAGTTCCCCTCAGGGGACTCAGCCCCAGCATTTT.

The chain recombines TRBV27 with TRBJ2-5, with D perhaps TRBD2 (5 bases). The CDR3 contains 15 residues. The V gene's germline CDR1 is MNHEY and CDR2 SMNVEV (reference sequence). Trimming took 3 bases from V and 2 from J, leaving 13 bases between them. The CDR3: CASSFIGGLQETQYF. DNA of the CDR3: TGTGCCAGCAGTTTCATCGGCGGGCTGCAAGAGACCCAGTACTTC.

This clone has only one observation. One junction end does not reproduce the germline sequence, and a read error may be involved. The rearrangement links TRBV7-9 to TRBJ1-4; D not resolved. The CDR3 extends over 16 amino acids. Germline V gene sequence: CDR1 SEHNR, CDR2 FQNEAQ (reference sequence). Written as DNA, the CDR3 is TGTTCCAGCAGCCCCACGGCGGGATTGGGGAATGAAAAACTGTTTTTT. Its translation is CSSSPTAGLGNEKLFF. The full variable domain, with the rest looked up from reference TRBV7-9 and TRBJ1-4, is DTGVSQNPRHKITKRGQNVTFRCDPISEHNRLYWYRQTLGQGPEFLTYFQNEAQLEKSRLLSDRFSAERPKGSFSTLEIQRTEQGDSAMYLCSSSPTAGLGNEKLFFGSGTQLSVL.

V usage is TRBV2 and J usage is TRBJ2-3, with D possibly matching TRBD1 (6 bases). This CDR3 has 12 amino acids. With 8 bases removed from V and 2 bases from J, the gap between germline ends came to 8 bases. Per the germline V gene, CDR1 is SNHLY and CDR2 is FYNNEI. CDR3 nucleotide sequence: TGTGCCAGCCAGGGGTACACAGATACGCAGTATTTT. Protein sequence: CASQGYTDTQYF.

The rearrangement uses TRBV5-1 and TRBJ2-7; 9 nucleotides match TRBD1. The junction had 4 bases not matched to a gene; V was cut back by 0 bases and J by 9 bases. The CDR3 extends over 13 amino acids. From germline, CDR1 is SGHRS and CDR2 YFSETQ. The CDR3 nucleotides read TGCGCCAGCAGCTTGGGACAGGGGGACGGGCAGTACTTC. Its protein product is CASSLGQGDGQYF. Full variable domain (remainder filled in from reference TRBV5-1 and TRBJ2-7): KAGVTQTPRYLIKTRGQQVTLSCSPISGHRSVSWYQQTPGQGLQFLFEYFSETQRNKGNFPGRFSGRQFSNSRSEMNVSTLELGDSALYLCASSLGQGDGQYFGPGTRLTVT.

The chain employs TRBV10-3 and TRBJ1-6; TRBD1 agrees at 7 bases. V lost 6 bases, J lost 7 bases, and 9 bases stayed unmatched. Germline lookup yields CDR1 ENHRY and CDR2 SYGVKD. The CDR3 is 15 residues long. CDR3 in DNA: TGTGCCATCAGAGAACAGGGGTTATCGAATTCACCCCTCCACTTT. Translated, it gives CAIREQGLSNSPLHF.

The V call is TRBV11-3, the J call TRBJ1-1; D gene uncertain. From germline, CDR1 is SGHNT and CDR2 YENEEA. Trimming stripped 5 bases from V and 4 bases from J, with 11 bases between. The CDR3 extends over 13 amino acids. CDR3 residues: CASSRLGGTEAFF. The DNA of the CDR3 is TGTGCCAGCAGCCGCCTCGGCGGCACTGAAGCTTTCTTT.

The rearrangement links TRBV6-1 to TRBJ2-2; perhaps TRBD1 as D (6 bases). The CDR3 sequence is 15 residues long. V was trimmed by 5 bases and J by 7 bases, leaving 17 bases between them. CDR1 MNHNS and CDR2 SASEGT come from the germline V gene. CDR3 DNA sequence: TGTGCCAGCAGTCCCGGGACACTACGCGTCGGGGAGCTGTTTTTT. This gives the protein CASSPGTLRVGELFF.

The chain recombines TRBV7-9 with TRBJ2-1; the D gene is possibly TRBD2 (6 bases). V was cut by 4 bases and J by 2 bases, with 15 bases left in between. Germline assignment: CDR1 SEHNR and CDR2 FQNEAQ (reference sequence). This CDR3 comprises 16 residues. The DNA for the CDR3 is TGTGCCAGCAGCTCCAAAGCGGGTATGACCTACAATGAGCAGTTCTTC. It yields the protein CASSSKAGMTYNEQFF. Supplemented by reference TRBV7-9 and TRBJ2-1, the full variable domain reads DTGVSQNPRHKITKRGQNVTFRCDPISEHNRLYWYRQTLGQGPEFLTYFQNEAQLEKSRLLSDRFSAERPKGSFSTLEIQRTEQGDSAMYLCASSSKAGMTYNEQFFGPGTRLTVL.

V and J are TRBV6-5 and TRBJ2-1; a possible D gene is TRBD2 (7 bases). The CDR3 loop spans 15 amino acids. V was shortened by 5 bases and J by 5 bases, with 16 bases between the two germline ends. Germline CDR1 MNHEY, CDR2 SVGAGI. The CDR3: CASSLSGGPNNEQFF. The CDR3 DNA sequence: TGTGCCAGCAGTCTCTCGGGGGGCCCGAACAATGAGCAGTTCTTC.

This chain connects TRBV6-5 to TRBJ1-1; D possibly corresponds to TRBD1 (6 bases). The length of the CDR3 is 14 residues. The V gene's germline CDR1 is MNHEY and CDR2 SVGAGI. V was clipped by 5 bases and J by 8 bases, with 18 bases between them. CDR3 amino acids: CASSQQISGTEAFF. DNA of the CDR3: TGTGCCAGCAGTCAACAAATCTCCGGGACAGAAGCTTTCTTT.

The CDR3 spells CASSLGRGQGDGYTF. The CDR3 DNA follows: TGTGCCAGCAGCTTAGGCCGGGGGCAGGGGGACGGCTACACCTTC. The chain uses TRBV13 and TRBJ1-2; 7 positions match TRBD1. In germline, CDR1 is PRHDT, CDR2 FYEKMQ (reference sequence). V was clipped by 0 bases and J by 8 bases; unmatched bases: 9. The CDR3 loop spans 15 amino acids. Using reference TRBV13 and TRBJ1-2 for the parts outside the CDR3, the full variable domain is AAGVIQSPRHLIKEKRETATLKCYPIPRHDTVYWYQQGPGQDPQFLISFYEKMQSDKGSIPDRFSAQQFSDYHSELNMSSLELGDSALYFCASSLGRGQGDGYTFGSGTRLTVV.

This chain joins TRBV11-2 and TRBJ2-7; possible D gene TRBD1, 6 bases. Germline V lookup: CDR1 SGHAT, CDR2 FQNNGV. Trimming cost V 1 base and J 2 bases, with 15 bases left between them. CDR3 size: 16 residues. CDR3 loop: CASSLVLTGTTYEQYF. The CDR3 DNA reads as TGTGCCAGCAGCTTAGTACTGACAGGAACCACCTACGAGCAGTACTTC. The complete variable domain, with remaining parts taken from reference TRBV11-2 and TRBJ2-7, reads EAGVAQSPRYKIIEKRQSVAFWCNPISGHATLYWYQQILGQGPKLLIQFQNNGVVDDSQLPKDRFSAERLKGVDSTLKIQPAKLEDSAVYLCASSLVLTGTTYEQYFGPGTRLTVT.